This TCR beta chain is drawn from a study of blood T cell repertoires in COVID-19 (dated by TCRdb to the early 2020s). Turning to the overall study: Samples from collaborators originated in the United States, Italy and Spain and spanned both the acute and convalescent phases of COVID-19. The samples were drawn from the first 160 participants of the ongoing ImmuneRACE study and from over 950 subjects provided by 6 global collaborators. The material from the prospective study consisted of cDNA or gDNA derived from T cells, B-cell-depleted T cells, or PBMCs. The repertoires were released in a freely available public database meant as a resource for research on the immune response to SARS-CoV-2. The sample metadata nearly always contained a de-identified subject ID, COVID-19 status, age in years and sex. Subjects who had been exposed to COVID-19, were actively infected with it, or had recovered from it provided the deeply sampled blood TCRbeta repertoires that made up the dataset. Where HLA class I and class II types were available, the types were taken from metadata supplied by the sample provider, not from assay-based typing.

Results and caveats for the whole study, not just this receptor: How much clinical and demographic metadata was included differed by source and by participant, and the metadata was provided uncurated.

Collaborating institutions collected whole blood in K2EDTA tubes following their own protocols. For TCRbeta analysis, collaborators shipped samples in one of three forms: frozen whole blood, isolated PBMCs, or DNA extracted from either of those sample types. TCRbeta CDR3 regions were amplified from genomic DNA by means of the immunoSEQ Assay, a bias-controlled multiplex PCR. As for the authors' bioinformatics: The number of nucleated cells in each sample was estimated by amplification of reference gene primers within the assay. To quantify the absolute abundance of each unique TCRbeta CDR3 rearrangement, sequence reads were collapsed and filtered. For each sample, productive Simpson clonality was calculated as the square root of Simpson's diversity index across productive rearrangements. This is the immuneACCESS table as TCRdb keeps it, with only in-frame sequences that have V and J called. A part of the clones is gone; compared with another copy, unresolved V genes explain less than half, and the rest is unexplained. V and J calls and clone size are those listed in that table; D and trimming were worked out from the DNA. The sample table shows under 150,000 clones, and roughly 85% are seen once. Roughly 4% of the sample is taken by the ten largest.

A remark on this clone: The antigen it binds to is not known. The record has no base qualities; no much larger clone is one base away.

This receptor was obtained from a human donor in a cohort sampled during active COVID-19. Sequencing was carried out using peripheral blood.

Here is the DNA: TGTGCCAGCAGCTTAGAAGGGCCCCGAGGGAGGGAGCTGTTTTTT. Its protein reads: CASSLEGPRGRELFF. Here the chain combines TRBV7-2 and TRBJ2-2; the D gene is possibly TRBD2, with 5 bases matching. The cysteine opens and the phenylalanine closes a CDR3 of 15 amino acids. The read is trimmed to its CDR3 DNA, 45 bases read in frame from base 1. For CDR1 and CDR2, the germline V gene lists SGHTA and FQGNSA. V loses 1 base of germline sequence and J loses 9 bases, and the interval between the two ends is 15 bases.